The next 30 T cell receptor beta chains were all read from a single sample in a study of cytomegalovirus exposure and HLA in healthy donors. The data were produced by immunoSEQ multiplex PCR, yet TCRdb's version contains in-frame clones alone and is incomplete. The sample shows approximately 280,000 clones, approximately 87% of them seen only once. The sample consisted of PBMCs. The origin of the receptors is a woman under 30 in good health and CMV-seronegative.

The chain uses TRBV5-6 and TRBJ1-1; D not certain. Between the trimmed V and J ends, which lost 2 bases and 1 base, there was a span of 6 bases. CDR1 and CDR2 (germline): SGHDT, YYEEEE. CDR3 length: 13 amino acids. CDR3 residues: CASSFERNTEAFF. The DNA of the CDR3 is TGTGCCAGCAGCTTCGAGAGGAACACTGAAGCTTTCTTT.

This chain uses TRBV6-1 with TRBJ2-5; 7 positions agree with TRBD1. This CDR3 comprises 16 residues. Per the germline V gene, CDR1 is MNHNS and CDR2 is SASEGT. The V gene end was trimmed by 6 bases and the J gene end by 2 bases; junction bases not matched to a gene: 12. CDR3 nucleotides: TGTGCCAGCAGGGAAACCGGGACAGCTTTACAAGAGACCCAGTACTTC. Translating gives CASRETGTALQETQYF.

The V call is TRBV30, the J call TRBJ1-4, with 8 bases fitting TRBD1. CDR3 length: 15 residues. The V segment lost 1 base and the J segment 6 bases; nucleotides outside the gene matches: 7. The germline CDR1 and CDR2 sequences are GTSNPN and SVGIG (reference sequence). CDR3 sequence: CAWSARTGYYEKLFF. CDR3 bases: TGTGCCTGGAGTGCGCGGACAGGGTATTATGAAAAACTGTTTTTT.

DNA of the CDR3: TGTGCCAGCAGCGATTGGACAGGGAGCACAGATACGCAGTATTTT. The encoded protein is CASSDWTGSTDTQYF. The chain employs TRBV9 and TRBJ2-3, with 8 positions matching TRBD1. Unmatched junction bases numbered 3, after V lost 3 bases and J lost 0 bases. This CDR3 comprises 15 residues. CDR1 SGDLS and CDR2 YYNGEE come from the germline V gene. The whole variable domain, filled in from reference TRBV9 and TRBJ2-3, reads DSGVTQTPKHLITATGQRVTLRCSPRSGDLSVYWYQQSLDQGLQFLIQYYNGEERAKGNILERFSAQQFPDLHSELNLSSLELGDSALYFCASSDWTGSTDTQYFGPGTRLTVL.

About this clone: Other DNA sequences from this sample encode an identical CDR3 as well. This chain links TRBV9 with TRBJ1-1; D not resolved. Per germline, CDR1 SGDLS and CDR2 YYNGEE. The CDR3 loop spans 13 amino acids. Trimming shortened V by 2 bases and J by 9 bases, and 14 bases separated the two germline ends. The CDR3 coding sequence is TGTGCCAGCAGCGTCGGTTTGGGAGGGAAAGCTTTCTTT. Its translation: CASSVGLGGKAFF.

CDR3 DNA: TGTGCCAGCAGTCAGAGCGGGAGGGCCGTGGGGGAGCAGTTCTTC. This translates into CASSQSGRAVGEQFF. V gene TRBV6-6 combines with J gene TRBJ2-1; 10 bases agree with TRBD2. CDR1 is MNHNY, CDR2 SVGAGI, per germline (reference sequence). The CDR3 length is 15 residues. The V and J ends lost 5 bases and 10 bases, in that order; junction bases with no gene match: 11.

The V gene is TRBV7-9, the J gene TRBJ1-4; D gene unclear. Trimming cost V 2 bases and J 0 bases, with 10 bases left between them. CDR3 length equals 16 residues. The germline V gene encodes CDR1 SEHNR and CDR2 FQNEAQ (reference sequence). The CDR3 reads CASSLLGSATNEKLFF. CDR3 nucleotides: TGTGCCAGCAGCTTATTAGGGAGTGCAACTAATGAAAAACTGTTTTTT.

J is TRBJ2-7 and V is TRBV27; D is possibly TRBD1 (5 bases). V was clipped by 8 bases and J by 0 bases, with 8 bases between them. The CDR3 has 12 amino acids. Germline loops: CDR1 MNHEY, CDR2 SMNVEV (reference sequence). Here the CDR3 reads CASWTNSYEQYF. CDR3 nucleotides: TGTGCCAGCTGGACAAACTCCTACGAGCAGTACTTC.

The chain combines TRBV7-8 with TRBJ2-1, with TRBD2 matching over 9 bases. Looked up from germline, CDR1 is SGHVS and CDR2 is FQNEAQ. The CDR3 totals 14 residues. V dropped 5 bases and J dropped 10; count of bases not matched to a gene: 9. CDR3 sequence (DNA): TGTGCCAGCAGCGTCCCGGGACTAGCAAACGAGCAGTTCTTC. This codes for CASSVPGLANEQFF.

The rearrangement links TRBV6-6 to TRBJ2-1; D is ambiguous. This CDR3 is built from 13 residues. Germline V gene lookup returns CDR1 MNHNY and CDR2 SVGAGI (reference sequence). The ends were cut back, 6 bases at V and 6 bases at J, with 12 bases in the middle. The CDR3 protein is CASSWSRRNEQFF. The DNA for the CDR3 is TGTGCCAGCAGCTGGTCGCGTCGCAATGAGCAGTTCTTC.

V gene TRBV4-3 combines with J gene TRBJ2-7, with TRBD2 matching over 13 bases. The CDR3 has 15 residues. Unmatched junction bases numbered 9, after V lost 4 bases and J lost 9 bases. Germline loops: CDR1 LGHNA, CDR2 YSLEER. The CDR3 DNA sequence: TGCGCCAGCAGCCCCGGACTAGCGGGAGTTCCGGGGCAGTACTTC. Translation: CASSPGLAGVPGQYF.

J is TRBJ1-1 and V is TRBV28; the match to TRBD1 covers 7 bases. Germline V gene data show CDR1 as MDHEN and CDR2 as SYDVKM. Unmatched junction bases numbered 6, after V lost 5 bases and J lost 0 bases. The CDR3 has 15 amino acids. The CDR3 reads CASSGRQGMNTEAFF. CDR3 DNA: TGTGCCAGCAGTGGGAGACAGGGTATGAACACTGAAGCTTTCTTT. Filled out from reference TRBV28 and TRBJ1-1, the complete variable domain reads DVKVTQSSRYLVKRTGEKVFLECVQDMDHENMFWYRQDPGLGLRLIYFSYDVKMKEKGDIPEGYSVSREKKERFSLILESASTNQTSMYLCASSGRQGMNTEAFFGQGTRLTVV.

This chain connects TRBV28 to TRBJ2-3; 11 bases align to TRBD2. Germline V CDR1 and CDR2: MDHEN, SYDVKM. The CDR3 loop spans 16 amino acids. After removal of 5 bases from V and 0 bases from J, the junction contained 4 bases not matched to a gene. The CDR3 protein is CASSQTSGRSTDTQYF. DNA for the CDR3: TGTGCCAGCAGTCAAACTAGCGGGAGAAGCACAGATACGCAGTATTTT.

The rearrangement joins TRBV6-5 to TRBJ2-1, with TRBD2 matching over 14 bases. Germline CDR1 and CDR2: MNHEY and SVGAGI. Trimming removed 4 bases from V and 6 bases from J; junction bases left unmatched: 2. This CDR3 contains 15 residues. The CDR3 DNA is TGTGCCAGCAGTTCGGGACTAGCGGGAGTCAATGAGCAGTTCTTC. Its translation: CASSSGLAGVNEQFF.

The V gene is TRBV9, the J gene TRBJ2-3; perhaps TRBD2 as D (5 bases). This CDR3 is 14 amino acids long. Germline CDR1 is SGDLS and CDR2 is YYNGEE. Trimming stripped 3 bases from V and 1 base from J, with 9 bases between. CDR3 protein: CASSALGGTDTQYF. The CDR3 nucleotides are TGTGCCAGCAGCGCCCTGGGAGGCACAGATACGCAGTATTTT.

The gene calls are TRBV27 and TRBJ1-1; D possibly corresponds to TRBD1 (6 bases). Germline V gene lookup returns CDR1 MNHEY and CDR2 SMNVEV (reference sequence). The CDR3 is 15 residues long. Between the trimmed V and J ends, which lost 5 bases and 4 bases, there was a span of 17 bases. CDR3 in amino acids: CASSPRGGLSTEAFF. The CDR3 DNA reads as TGTGCCAGCAGTCCTAGGGGGGGGTTGAGCACTGAAGCTTTCTTT.

This chain uses TRBV2 with TRBJ2-5, with TRBD2 matching over 13 bases. The CDR3 covers 16 residues. CDR1 SNHLY and CDR2 FYNNEI come from the germline V gene. V lost 8 bases, J lost 5 bases, and 11 bases stayed unmatched. CDR3 in amino acids: CASRGSGTSGKETQYF. Written as DNA, the CDR3 is TGTGCCAGCCGGGGCAGCGGGACTAGCGGGAAGGAGACCCAGTACTTC.

The chain recombines TRBV6-1 with TRBJ2-2, with D possibly being TRBD2 (5 bases). There are 19 residues in the CDR3. CDR1 is MNHNS and CDR2 is SASEGT in the germline V gene. Trimming left V 4 bases short and J 4 bases short, with 25 bases between. CDR3 in amino acids: CASSGLIIDGMGTTGELFF. In DNA, the CDR3 is TGTGCCAGCAGTGGGCTAATTATTGACGGGATGGGAACCACCGGGGAGCTGTTTTTT.

CDR3 amino acids: CASGWDSYEQYF. Written as DNA, the CDR3 is TGCGCCAGCGGATGGGACAGCTACGAGCAGTACTTC. J is TRBJ2-7 and V is TRBV5-1; 7 bases agree with TRBD1. The CDR3 sequence is 12 residues long. Germline V gene sequence: CDR1 SGHRS, CDR2 YFSETQ. The V segment lost 7 bases and the J segment 3 bases; nucleotides outside the gene matches: 4.

The gene calls are TRBV29-1 and TRBJ1-1; D gene unclear. With 5 bases removed from V and 4 bases from J, the gap between germline ends came to 14 bases. Germline CDR1 reads SQVTM; CDR2 reads ANQGSEA. This CDR3 is built from 13 residues. CDR3 in DNA: TGCAGCGTTCGGCCCCTAAGAGGCACTGAAGCTTTCTTT. Protein sequence: CSVRPLRGTEAFF.

V is TRBV19 and J is TRBJ1-6; maybe TRBD1 (5 bases). V dropped 0 bases and J dropped 10 bases, with 13 bases sitting between them. The germline gives CDR1 LNHDA, CDR2 SQIVND (reference sequence). There are 15 residues in the CDR3. CDR3 coding DNA: TGTGCCAGTAGTATAGACCTAGGGGCGAGCTCACCCCTCCACTTT. Its protein product is CASSIDLGASSPLHF.

The V gene is TRBV4-3, the J gene TRBJ2-7, with 8 nucleotides matching TRBD1. This CDR3 has 15 residues. The germline V gene encodes CDR1 LGHNA and CDR2 YSLEER. The V and J ends lost 0 bases and 5 bases, in that order; junction bases with no gene match: 6. CDR3 in amino acids: CASSQEGQVGDEQYF. The CDR3 nucleotides read TGCGCCAGCAGCCAAGAGGGACAGGTAGGGGACGAGCAGTACTTC.

This rearrangement joins TRBV27 to TRBJ2-3; TRBD2 matches at 10 bases. The junction had 8 bases not matched to a gene; V was cut back by 1 base and J by 4 bases. CDR3 length: 17 residues. Per germline, CDR1 MNHEY and CDR2 SMNVEV (reference sequence). Written as DNA, the CDR3 is TGTGCCAGCAGTTTATACGCTAGCGGGAGATCCCCAGATACGCAGTATTTT. It specifies CASSLYASGRSPDTQYF.

This chain connects TRBV28 to TRBJ2-7; 10 bases are a match to TRBD2. CDR3 length: 16 amino acids. With 5 bases clipped from V and 4 bases from J, the junction kept 11 bases outside the gene matches. Germline V gene data show CDR1 as MDHEN and CDR2 as SYDVKM. The DNA for the CDR3 is TGTGCCAGCAGTCATTGGGCCGGGACTAGCGCATACGAGCAGTACTTC. This sequence encodes CASSHWAGTSAYEQYF.

The J gene is TRBJ2-3, the V gene TRBV11-2, with TRBD2 matching 9 bases. Germline V gene sequence: CDR1 SGHAT, CDR2 FQNNGV. This CDR3 region has 18 residues. Trimming at V came to 6 bases and at J to 6 bases, leaving 19 bases not matched to a gene. Here the CDR3 DNA reads TGTGCCAGCAGGTCACCCCTAGCGGGACGGGTCAAGGCGGATACGCAGTATTTT. It encodes CASRSPLAGRVKADTQYF.

The chain carries TRBV12-5 and TRBJ1-1; TRBD1 might be the D (6 bases). The CDR3 spans 15 residues. V was shortened by 5 bases and J by 4 bases, with 17 bases between the two germline ends. Germline CDR1 and CDR2: LGHNT and FRNRAP. CDR3 in amino acids: CASGVGQSFATEAFF. CDR3 in DNA: TGTGCTAGTGGTGTGGGACAATCCTTCGCCACTGAAGCTTTCTTT.

The V gene is TRBV9, the J gene TRBJ2-3; possibly TRBD1 for D (6 bases). Trimming took 3 bases from V and 0 from J, leaving 17 bases between them. Germline values: CDR1 SGDLS, CDR2 YYNGEE. This CDR3 is 17 amino acids long. The CDR3 region is CASSDNRVQTSTDTQYF. The CDR3 coding sequence is TGTGCCAGCAGCGATAACAGGGTCCAAACTAGCACAGATACGCAGTATTTT.

This rearrangement joins TRBV25-1 to TRBJ2-3; D is unresolved. Germline CDR1 reads MGHDK; CDR2 reads SYGVNS. With 3 bases removed from V and 4 bases from J, the gap between germline ends came to 14 bases. The CDR3 runs to 15 residues. The CDR3 coding sequence is TGTGCCAGCAGTGACTCTGGCGTGGAGCCAGATACGCAGTATTTT. As protein: CASSDSGVEPDTQYF.

The V call is TRBV28, the J call TRBJ1-5; no clear D. Germline lookup yields CDR1 MDHEN and CDR2 SYDVKM. This CDR3 is 15 amino acids long. V gave up 1 base and J gave up 5 bases, with 12 bases separating them. The CDR3 DNA is TGTGCCAGCAGTTTATTTTCCGGGTACGATCAGCCCCAGCATTTT. This encodes CASSLFSGYDQPQHF.

This chain connects TRBV18 to TRBJ2-7, with D perhaps matching TRBD2 (6 bases). The CDR3 sequence is 14 residues long. The germline V gene has CDR1 KGHSH and CDR2 LQKENI. V was trimmed by 6 bases and J by 2 bases, leaving 14 bases between them. The CDR3 loop is CASSLLAQTYEQYF. As DNA, the CDR3 is TGTGCCAGCTCGCTACTAGCCCAAACCTACGAGCAGTACTTC.